The rows below give T cell receptor beta chains drawn from one sample of a study of control samples from healthy donors and cancer patients. TCRdb's table, derived via immunoSEQ multiplex PCR, lists solely in-frame clones and lacks some. The table lists some 51,000 clones, 88% of them singletons. Sequencing input: blood. Receptor source: a man between 45 and 60 years old in good health. Both conserved end residues are part of each CDR3. Each record gives: V gene, J gene, CDR3 length, D gene, clone size, CDR3 protein, CDR3 DNA. A D gene is named only where the DNA matches it firmly. Expanded clones are given a class, and other clones once, few, many or no size at all.

TRBV10-1	TRBJ2-7	16	TRBD2	few	CASSESIASGVHEQYF	TGCGCCAGCAGTGAGTCGATTGCTAGCGGGGTCCACGAGCAGTACTTC
TRBV27	TRBJ1-1	15	-	-	CASSLSRVSYSEAFF	TGTGCCAGCAGTTTGAGCCGGGTGAGTTACAGTGAAGCTTTCTTT
TRBV5-4	TRBJ1-1	16	-	-	CASSLGQSSMNTEAFF	TGTGCCAGCAGCTTAGGACAGAGCTCCATGAACACTGAAGCTTTCTTT
TRBV28	TRBJ2-7	15	TRBD2	-	CASIDSGGRIYEQYF	TGTGCCAGCATCGACTCGGGGGGGCGAATATACGAGCAGTACTTC
TRBV11-3	TRBJ1-5	18	-	-	CASSCSLQWDKSNQPQHF	TGTGCCAGCAGCTGCTCACTACAGTGGGATAAGAGCAATCAGCCCCAGCATTTT
TRBV9	TRBJ2-7	15	-	-	CASSVGGVLSYEQYF	TGTGCCAGCAGCGTAGGGGGGGTTCTCTCCTACGAGCAGTACTTC
TRBV30	TRBJ1-3	11	-	-	CAWGSGNTIYF	TGTGCCTGGGGATCTGGAAACACCATATATTTT
TRBV3-1/TRBV3-2	TRBJ2-7	12	-	-	CASSQVSYEQYF	TGTGCCAGCAGCCAAGTGAGCTACGAGCAGTACTTC
TRBV5-4	TRBJ2-6	18	TRBD2	-	CASHGTPAGVSGANVLTF	TGTGCCAGCCACGGGACACCAGCGGGAGTCTCTGGGGCCAACGTCCTGACTTTC
TRBV10-3	TRBJ2-3	15	-	-	CAISEGGFSTDTQYF	TGTGCCATCAGTGAGGGGGGGTTTAGCACAGATACGCAGTATTTT
TRBV20-1	TRBJ2-1	15	-	-	CSASSGEGFYNEQFF	TGCAGTGCTAGTTCAGGGGAGGGATTCTACAATGAGCAGTTCTTC
TRBV9	TRBJ1-1	17	TRBD1	-	CASSPRPGQGAGTEAFF	TGTGCCAGCAGCCCCCGCCCGGGACAGGGGGCTGGGACTGAAGCTTTCTTT
TRBV5-8	TRBJ2-7	18	TRBD2	-	CASSAGLAGGFGSYEQYF	TGTGCCAGCAGCGCGGGACTAGCGGGAGGTTTCGGATCCTACGAGCAGTACTTC
TRBV5-1	TRBJ1-3	15	-	-	CASSLSGALGNTIYF	TGCGCCAGCAGCTTGTCTGGGGCCCTCGGAAACACCATATATTTT
TRBV4-3	TRBJ2-5	17	-	-	CASSQDGGGQGGETQYF	TGCGCCAGCAGCCAAGATGGGGGCGGCCAGGGAGGGGAGACCCAGTACTTC
TRBV3-1/TRBV3-2	TRBJ1-2	13	TRBD1	-	CASSPTGDYGYTF	TGTGCCAGCAGCCCCACAGGGGACTATGGCTACACCTTC
TRBV6-6	TRBJ2-2	15	TRBD1	-	CASSPGTGNTGELFF	TGTGCCAGCAGCCCCGGGACAGGAAACACCGGGGAGCTGTTTTTT
TRBV29-1	TRBJ2-7	13	TRBD2	-	CSVVVTSGSEQYF	TGCAGCGTTGTGGTGACTAGCGGCTCTGAGCAGTACTTC
TRBV29-1	TRBJ1-4	11	-	few	CSVYRDEKLFF	TGCAGCGTTTACCGGGACGAAAAACTGTTTTTT
TRBV5-5	TRBJ2-1	16	TRBD2	-	CASSRPGLGSYNEQFF	TGTGCCAGCAGCCGTCCGGGACTAGGGAGTTACAATGAGCAGTTCTTC
TRBV5-6	TRBJ2-3	12	-	once	CASKGLTDTQYF	TGTGCCAGCAAGGGGTTAACAGATACGCAGTATTTT
TRBV7-6	TRBJ2-4	13	-	-	CASSAGTSNIQYF	TGTGCCAGCAGCGCAGGGACTTCGAACATTCAGTACTTC
TRBV11-3	TRBJ2-7	15	-	-	CASSLEGLAGYEQYF	TGTGCCAGCAGCTTAGAAGGGCTAGCCGGGTACGAGCAGTACTTC
TRBV28	TRBJ2-1	13	-	-	CASSFVEYNEQFF	TGTGCCAGCAGTTTTGTTGAATACAATGAGCAGTTCTTC
TRBV7-8	TRBJ2-3	16	TRBD2	-	CASSSGLAGNTDTQYF	TGTGCCAGCAGCTCCGGACTAGCGGGTAACACAGATACGCAGTATTTT
TRBV11-2	TRBJ2-5	13	TRBD2	-	CASSPGGAETQYF	TGTGCCAGCAGCCCCGGGGGGGCCGAGACCCAGTACTTC
TRBV5-1	TRBJ2-1	13	-	-	CASSLMTYNEQFF	TGCGCCAGCAGCTTGATGACCTACAATGAGCAGTTCTTC